This entry lists 10 T cell receptor beta chains sequenced from one sample in a study of cytomegalovirus exposure and HLA in healthy donors. This PCR relied on a set of 60 Vbeta primers and 13 Jbeta primers. Measured with immunoSEQ multiplex PCR; TCRdb has only the in-frame clones, and not every one. The repertoire consists of roughly 190,000 clones, with around two thirds occurring once and the leading ten covering less than 3%. The specimen was PBMCs. The receptors originated from a man aged 35 to 55 in good health and CMV-seronegative.

The chain uses TRBV30 and TRBJ1-5, with a tentative D call TRBD1 (6 bases). This CDR3 contains 13 residues. CDR1 and CDR2 (germline): GTSNPN, SVGIG (reference sequence). V gave up 3 bases and J gave up 7 bases, with 13 bases separating them. CDR3 nucleotide sequence: TGTGCCTGGAGCAGGGGAAGGGAGCAGCCCCAGCATTTT. It yields the protein CAWSRGREQPQHF.

The chain uses TRBV13 and TRBJ2-7; a possible D gene is TRBD2 (6 bases). This CDR3 spans 13 amino acids. CDR1 and CDR2 (germline): PRHDT, FYEKMQ (reference sequence). The germline V and J ends were trimmed by 11 bases and 1 base, with 15 bases remaining between them. DNA for the CDR3: TGTGCCTCTGGAACAGGAGGGTCCTACGAGCAGTACTTC. Amino acid sequence: CASGTGGSYEQYF.

This chain links TRBV6-5 with TRBJ2-5; tentative D call: TRBD1 (6 bases). This CDR3 is 13 amino acids long. Germline assignment: CDR1 MNHEY and CDR2 SVGAGI. Between the trimmed V and J ends, which lost 6 bases and 5 bases, there was a span of 13 bases. CDR3 region: CASSLGQTETQYF. The CDR3 region has the DNA TGTGCCAGCAGCCTGGGACAAACGGAGACCCAGTACTTC.

This chain's CDR3 is CASTGGYTGELFF. The CDR3 bases are TGTGCCAGCACCGGGGGGTACACCGGGGAGCTGTTTTTT. V usage is TRBV4-2 and J usage is TRBJ2-2, with TRBD2 identical over 7 bases. The length of the CDR3 is 13 residues. Germline assignment: CDR1 LGHNA and CDR2 YNFKEQ. The V segment lost 7 bases and the J segment 3 bases; nucleotides outside the gene matches: 2.

Here the CDR3 reads CASSISQGADTEAFF. The DNA for the CDR3 is TGTGCCAGCAGCATCTCACAGGGGGCTGACACTGAAGCTTTCTTT. This chain connects TRBV7-3 to TRBJ1-1, with 9 nucleotides matching TRBD1. There are 15 residues in the CDR3. V lost 5 bases and J lost 3; bases outside the gene matches: 7. Germline V lookup: CDR1 SGHTA, CDR2 FQGTGA.

This chain connects TRBV7-2 to TRBJ1-5, with D tentatively TRBD1 (5 bases). Looked up from germline, CDR1 is SGHTA and CDR2 is FQGNSA. The V and J ends lost 5 bases and 7 bases respectively, with 15 bases between them. There are 14 residues in the CDR3. CDR3 in amino acids: CASSDAGFRQPQHF. In DNA form, the CDR3 reads TGTGCCAGCAGCGACGCAGGGTTCCGCCAGCCCCAGCATTTT. The variable domain in full, with the rest retrieved from reference TRBV7-2 and TRBJ1-5, is GAGVSQSPSNKVTEKGKDVELRCDPISGHTALYWYRQSLGQGLEFLIYFQGNSAPDKSGLPSDRFSAERTGGSVSTLTIQRTQQEDSAVYLCASSDAGFRQPQHFGDGTRLSIL.

This clone occurred a few times. The chain has TRBV30 and TRBJ1-4; D remains unclear. The V end lost 7 bases, the J end lost 7 bases, and 16 bases lay between the germline ends. CDR1 GTSNPN and CDR2 SVGIG come from the germline V gene (reference sequence). The CDR3 consists of 13 residues. The CDR3 loop is CASSGPGGEKLFF. CDR3 coding DNA: TGTGCCTCTTCCGGGCCAGGAGGTGAAAAACTGTTTTTT.

The J gene is TRBJ2-7, the V gene TRBV23-1; maybe TRBD1 (7 bases). TRBV23-1 is designated an ORF whose function remains uncertain. V was pared by 6 bases and J by 3 bases, with 15 bases between. The CDR3 runs to 14 residues. Here the CDR3 reads CASSRGTDLYEQYF. The CDR3 DNA follows: TGCGCCAGCAGCCGCGGGACAGACCTCTACGAGCAGTACTTC.

The chain recombines TRBV7-6 with TRBJ2-3; 7 bases fit TRBD1. With V trimmed by 5 bases and J by 4 bases, 9 bases remained unmatched. The CDR3 covers 15 residues. Germline V CDR1 and CDR2: SGHVS, FNYEAQ. The CDR3 DNA reads as TGTGCCAGCAGCCGAGACAGGGTGGTGGCAGATACGCAGTATTTT. Translation: CASSRDRVVADTQYF.

The chain employs TRBV6-5 and TRBJ1-2; 7 bases fit TRBD1. The CDR3 is made up of 14 amino acids. The germline V gene encodes CDR1 MNHEY and CDR2 SVGAGI. Losses at the gene ends were 2 bases for V and 7 bases for J; bases not matched to a gene: 7. The CDR3 coding sequence is TGTGCCAGCAGTTACGGGGACAGCTCTGGTGGCTACACCTTC. It yields the protein CASSYGDSSGGYTF.